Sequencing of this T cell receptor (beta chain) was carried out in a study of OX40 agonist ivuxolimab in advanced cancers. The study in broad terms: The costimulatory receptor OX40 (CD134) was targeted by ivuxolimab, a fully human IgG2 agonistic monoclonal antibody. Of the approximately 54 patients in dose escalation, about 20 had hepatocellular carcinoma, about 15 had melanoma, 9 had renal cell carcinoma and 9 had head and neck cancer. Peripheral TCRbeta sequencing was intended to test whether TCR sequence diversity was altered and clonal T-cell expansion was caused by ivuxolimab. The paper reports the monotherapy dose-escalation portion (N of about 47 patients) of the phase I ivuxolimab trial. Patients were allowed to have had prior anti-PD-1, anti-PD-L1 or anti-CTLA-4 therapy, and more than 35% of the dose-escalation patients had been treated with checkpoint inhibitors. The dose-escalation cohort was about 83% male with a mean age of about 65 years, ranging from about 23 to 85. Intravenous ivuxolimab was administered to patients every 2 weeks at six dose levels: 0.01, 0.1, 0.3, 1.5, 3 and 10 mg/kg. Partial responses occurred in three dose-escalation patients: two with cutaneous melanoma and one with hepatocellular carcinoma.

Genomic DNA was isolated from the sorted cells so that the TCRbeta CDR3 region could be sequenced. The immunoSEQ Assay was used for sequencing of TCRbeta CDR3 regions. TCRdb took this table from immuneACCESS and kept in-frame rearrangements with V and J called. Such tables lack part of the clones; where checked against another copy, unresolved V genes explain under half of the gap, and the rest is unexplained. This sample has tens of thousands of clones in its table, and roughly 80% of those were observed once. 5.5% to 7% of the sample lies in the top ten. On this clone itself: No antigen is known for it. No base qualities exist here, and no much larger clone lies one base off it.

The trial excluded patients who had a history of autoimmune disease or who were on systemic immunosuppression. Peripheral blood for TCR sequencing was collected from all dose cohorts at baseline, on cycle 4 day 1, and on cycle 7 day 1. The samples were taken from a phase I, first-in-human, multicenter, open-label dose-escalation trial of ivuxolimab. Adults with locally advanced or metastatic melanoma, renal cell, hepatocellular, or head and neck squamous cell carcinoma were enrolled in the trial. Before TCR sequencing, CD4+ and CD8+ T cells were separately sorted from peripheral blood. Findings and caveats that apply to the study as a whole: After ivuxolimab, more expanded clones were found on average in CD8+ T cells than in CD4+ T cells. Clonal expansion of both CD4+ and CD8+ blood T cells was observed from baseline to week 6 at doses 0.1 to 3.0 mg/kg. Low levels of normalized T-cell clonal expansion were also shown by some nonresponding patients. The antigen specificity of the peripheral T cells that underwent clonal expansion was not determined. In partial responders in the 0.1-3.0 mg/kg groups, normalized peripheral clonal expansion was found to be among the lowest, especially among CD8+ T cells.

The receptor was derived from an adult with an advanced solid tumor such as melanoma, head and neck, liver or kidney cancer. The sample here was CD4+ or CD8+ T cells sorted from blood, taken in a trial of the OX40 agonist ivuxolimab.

The CDR3 region has the sequence CASSLDPFYEQYF. At the DNA level, the sequence is TGTGCCAGCAGCTTAGATCCATTCTACGAGCAGTACTTC. The sequence joins TRBV7-2 to TRBJ2-7, with the identity of the D gene unclear. The CDR3, cysteine through phenylalanine, is 13 amino acids long. CDR3 DNA only is kept here, 39 bases in frame from base 1. Trimming costs V 1 base and J 3 bases, and their ends lie 7 bases apart. CDR1 and CDR2 are read off the germline V gene as SGHTA and FQGNSA. With the rest looked up from the reference TRBV7-2 and TRBJ2-7 genes rather than sequenced, the full variable domain is GAGVSQSPSNKVTEKGKDVELRCDPISGHTALYWYRQSLGQGLEFLIYFQGNSAPDKSGLPSDRFSAERTGGSVSTLTIQRTQQEDSAVYLCASSLDPFYEQYFGPGTRLTVT.